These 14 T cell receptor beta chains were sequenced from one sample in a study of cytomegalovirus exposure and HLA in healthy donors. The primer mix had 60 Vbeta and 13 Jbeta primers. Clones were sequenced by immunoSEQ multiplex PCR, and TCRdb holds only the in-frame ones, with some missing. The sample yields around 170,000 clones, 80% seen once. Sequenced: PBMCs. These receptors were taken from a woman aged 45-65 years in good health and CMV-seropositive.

CDR3 nucleotides: TGTGCCAGCAGTTACTACAGGCCGAACACCGGGGAGCTGTTTTTT. Its protein product is CASSYYRPNTGELFF. The chain joins TRBV6-5 to TRBJ2-2; D possibly corresponds to TRBD1 (5 bases). Trimming cost V 1 base and J 0 bases, with 6 bases left between them. This CDR3 region has 15 residues. The germline gives CDR1 MNHEY, CDR2 SVGAGI.

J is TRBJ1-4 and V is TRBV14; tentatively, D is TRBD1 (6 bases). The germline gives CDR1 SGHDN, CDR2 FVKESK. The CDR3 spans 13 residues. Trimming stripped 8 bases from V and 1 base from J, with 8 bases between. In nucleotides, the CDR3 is TGTGCCAGCTCGGACAGAACTAATGAAAAACTGTTTTTT. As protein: CASSDRTNEKLFF.

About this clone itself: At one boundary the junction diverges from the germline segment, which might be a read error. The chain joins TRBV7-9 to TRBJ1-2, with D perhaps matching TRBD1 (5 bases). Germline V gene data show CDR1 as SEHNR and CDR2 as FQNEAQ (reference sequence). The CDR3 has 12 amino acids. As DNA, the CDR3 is TGTTCCAGCAACGACGGGGGGTATGGCTACACCTTC. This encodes CSSNDGGYGYTF.

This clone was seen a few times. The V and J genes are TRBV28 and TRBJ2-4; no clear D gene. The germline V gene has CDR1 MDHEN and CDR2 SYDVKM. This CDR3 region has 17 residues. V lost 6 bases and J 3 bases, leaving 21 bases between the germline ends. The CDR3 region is CASRPPFLDDLKNIQYF. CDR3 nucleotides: TGTGCCAGCAGACCCCCGTTCCTAGATGATCTCAAAAACATTCAGTACTTC. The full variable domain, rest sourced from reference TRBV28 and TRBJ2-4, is DVKVTQSSRYLVKRTGEKVFLECVQDMDHENMFWYRQDPGLGLRLIYFSYDVKMKEKGDIPEGYSVSREKKERFSLILESASTNQTSMYLCASRPPFLDDLKNIQYFGAGTRLSVL.

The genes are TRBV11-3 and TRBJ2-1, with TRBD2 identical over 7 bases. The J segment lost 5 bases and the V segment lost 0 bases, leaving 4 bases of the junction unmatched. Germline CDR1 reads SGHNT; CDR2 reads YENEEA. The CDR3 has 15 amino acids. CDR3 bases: TGTGCCAGCAGCTTAGAGTCTAGCGGACACAATGAGCAGTTCTTC. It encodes CASSLESSGHNEQFF.

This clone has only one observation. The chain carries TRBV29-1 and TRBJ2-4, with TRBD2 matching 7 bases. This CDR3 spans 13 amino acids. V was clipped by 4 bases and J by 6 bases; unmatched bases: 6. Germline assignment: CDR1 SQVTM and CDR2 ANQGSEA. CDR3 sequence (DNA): TGCAGCGTTGTGGCTAGCGGAGGAAACATTCAGTACTTC. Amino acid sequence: CSVVASGGNIQYF.

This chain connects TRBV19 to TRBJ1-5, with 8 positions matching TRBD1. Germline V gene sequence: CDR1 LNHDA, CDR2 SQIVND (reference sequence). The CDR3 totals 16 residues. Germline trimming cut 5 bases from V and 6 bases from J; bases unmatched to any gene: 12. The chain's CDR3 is CASSSDRDRRGQPQHF. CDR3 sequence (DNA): TGTGCCAGTAGTTCAGACCGGGACAGGAGGGGTCAGCCCCAGCATTTT.

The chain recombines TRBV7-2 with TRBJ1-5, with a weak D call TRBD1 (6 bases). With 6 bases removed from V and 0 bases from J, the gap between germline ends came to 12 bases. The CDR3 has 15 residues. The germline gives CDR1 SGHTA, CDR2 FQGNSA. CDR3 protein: CASRPTGNSNQPQHF. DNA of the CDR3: TGTGCCAGCAGACCCACAGGGAATAGCAATCAGCCCCAGCATTTT.

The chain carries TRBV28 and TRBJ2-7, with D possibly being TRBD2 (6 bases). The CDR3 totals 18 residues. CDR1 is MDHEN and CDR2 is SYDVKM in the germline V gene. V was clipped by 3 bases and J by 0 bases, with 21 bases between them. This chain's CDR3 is CASSFLMYPGTHSYEQYF. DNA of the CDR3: TGTGCCAGCAGTTTTCTCATGTACCCCGGGACTCACTCCTACGAGCAGTACTTC.

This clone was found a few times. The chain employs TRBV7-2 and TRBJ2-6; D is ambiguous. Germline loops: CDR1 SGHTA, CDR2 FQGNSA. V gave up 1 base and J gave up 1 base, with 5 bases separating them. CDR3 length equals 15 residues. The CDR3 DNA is TGTGCCAGCAGCTTAGAACAGTCTGGGGCCAACGTCCTGACTTTC. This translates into CASSLEQSGANVLTF.

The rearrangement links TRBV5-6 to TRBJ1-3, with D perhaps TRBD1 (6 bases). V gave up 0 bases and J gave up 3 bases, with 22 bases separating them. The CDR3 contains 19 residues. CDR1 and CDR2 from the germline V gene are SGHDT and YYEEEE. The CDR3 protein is CASSLGRDKGDLYGNTIYF. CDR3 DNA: TGTGCCAGCAGCTTGGGAAGGGACAAGGGGGATCTGTATGGAAACACCATATATTTT. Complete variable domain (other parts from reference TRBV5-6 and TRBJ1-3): DAGVTQSPTHLIKTRGQQVTLRCSPKSGHDTVSWYQQALGQGPQFIFQYYEEEERQRGNFPDRFSGHQFPNYSSELNVNALLLGDSALYLCASSLGRDKGDLYGNTIYFGEGSWLTVV.

CDR3 residues: CASSFTDRSYEQYF. The CDR3, as DNA: TGTGCCAGCAGCTTTACAGATCGCTCCTACGAGCAGTACTTC. The gene calls are TRBV11-2 and TRBJ2-7; no reliable D call. CDR1 and CDR2 from the germline V gene are SGHAT and FQNNGV. This CDR3 is 14 amino acids long. Trimming left V 3 bases short and J 0 bases short, with 9 bases between.

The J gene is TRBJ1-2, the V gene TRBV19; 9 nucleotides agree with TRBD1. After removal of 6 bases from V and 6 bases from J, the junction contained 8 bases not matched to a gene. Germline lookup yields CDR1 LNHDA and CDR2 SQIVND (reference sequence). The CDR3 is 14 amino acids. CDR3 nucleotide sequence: TGTGCCAGTAGGCCGGGACAGGGCCCGGATGGCTACACCTTC. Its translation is CASRPGQGPDGYTF.

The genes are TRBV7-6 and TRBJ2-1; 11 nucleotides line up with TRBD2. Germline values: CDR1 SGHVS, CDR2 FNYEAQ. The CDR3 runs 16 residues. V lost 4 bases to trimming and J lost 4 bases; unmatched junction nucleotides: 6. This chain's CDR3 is CASSSTRLAGYNEQFF. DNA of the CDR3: TGTGCCAGCAGCTCTACCCGACTAGCGGGATACAATGAGCAGTTCTTC.